This TCR beta chain was sequenced in a study of post-analysis software for immune sequencing data. General study findings and limits: Under F measure analysis, samples from one preparation batch co-clustered strongly. For normalized Chao1 diversity, multiple sclerosis patients scored significantly lower than controls did. Among roughly five TRBV segments more frequent in patients than controls were TRBV5-6, TRBV5-1 and TRBV20-1.

A few counts support this clonotype. Its antigen is still unknown. Included in the TCR beta cDNA libraries were unique molecular identifiers. Out of roughly 1 to 10 million T cells, about 520,000 cDNA molecules were generated. TCRdb re-derived calls from the PCR reads in MiXCR, one entry per CDR3 protein. The sample includes 180,000 or so distinct CDR3 sequences, approximately 28% of them seen just once. The CDR3 is made up of 17 amino acids. Germline trimming cut 5 bases from V and 3 bases from J; bases unmatched to any gene: 9. CDR1 is MNHNS, CDR2 SASEGT, per germline. The sequencing input was blood. This clonotype originated in a girl between 2 and 17 years old with multiple sclerosis. The rearrangement uses TRBV6-1 and TRBJ2-3; 12 bases map to TRBD2. The CDR3 DNA follows: TGTGCCAGCAGTCCGGCCCCGACTAGCGGGAGTACAGATACGCAGTATTTT. It encodes CASSPAPTSGSTDTQYF.